This is a list of T cell receptor beta chains from one sample in a study of CD8 T cells in Susac syndrome. From the immunoSEQ multiplex PCR reads, TCRdb called clonotypes with MiXCR, one entry per CDR3 protein. The sample consists of more than 70,000 distinct CDR3 sequences, 94% of them appearing once. Specimen: CD8+ T cells from PBMCs. All receptors derive from a human donor with Susac syndrome. Each CDR3 is given with its conserved first and last residue. The order of the fields is D gene, clone size, J gene, V gene, CDR3 DNA, CDR3 protein. The D gene is left open where the match is weak. Clone size appears in some rows only: once, few, many, or a class for an expanded clone.

D: TRBD2; size: .; J: TRBJ2-1; V: TRBV14; DNA: TGTGCCAGCAACCGGGGGGGTAGAGGGAATGAGCAGTTCTTC; CDR3: CASNRGGRGNEQFF
D: TRBD1; size: .; J: TRBJ2-7; V: TRBV11-1; DNA: TGTGCCAGCTCCAGGACAGGGTATGACGAGCAGTACTTC; CDR3: CASSRTGYDEQYF
D: TRBD2; size: .; J: TRBJ2-3; V: TRBV7-3; DNA: TGTGCCAGCAGCCCCGGACTAGTCACAGATACGCAGTATTTT; CDR3: CASSPGLVTDTQYF
D: TRBD1; size: .; J: TRBJ2-5; V: TRBV30; DNA: TGTGCCTGGATCCCCAAAACAGGGGTCCAAGAGACCCAGTACTTC; CDR3: CAWIPKTGVQETQYF
D: TRBD1; size: .; J: TRBJ2-7; V: TRBV9; DNA: TGTGCCAGCAGCTCCAACAGGGGGAACGAGCAGTACTTC; CDR3: CASSSNRGNEQYF
D: .; size: .; J: TRBJ2-1; V: TRBV5-6; DNA: TGTGCCAGCAGCCCGGGGGACTCCTACAATGAGCAGTTCTTC; CDR3: CASSPGDSYNEQFF
D: .; size: .; J: TRBJ2-3; V: TRBV7-8; DNA: TGTGCCAGCAGCTCGACAGGCAAGGCAGATACGCAGTATTTT; CDR3: CASSSTGKADTQYF
D: .; size: .; J: TRBJ2-6; V: TRBV14; DNA: TGTGCCAGCAGCCACGCCGGGACGGAATACTCTGGGGCCAACGTCCTGACTTTC; CDR3: CASSHAGTEYSGANVLTF
D: .; size: few; J: TRBJ1-1; V: TRBV29-1; DNA: TGCAGCGTTGCCGGCACTGAAGCTTTCTTT; CDR3: CSVAGTEAFF
D: .; size: .; J: TRBJ2-1; V: TRBV2; DNA: TGTGCCACCCGCCGGGGGCCAACCTACAATGAGCAGTTCTTC; CDR3: CATRRGPTYNEQFF
D: TRBD2; size: .; J: TRBJ2-1; V: TRBV29-1; DNA: TGCAGCGTTGAGGGACTAGCGGCCACTGATTACAATGAGCAGTTCTTC; CDR3: CSVEGLAATDYNEQFF
D: TRBD1; size: .; J: TRBJ1-2; V: TRBV6-6; DNA: TGTGCCAGCAGGGACAGGGAGGGCTACACCTTC; CDR3: CASRDREGYTF
D: TRBD1; size: .; J: TRBJ1-1; V: TRBV29-1; DNA: TGCAGCGGGGACAGACGGACTGAAGCTTTCTTT; CDR3: CSGDRRTEAFF
D: .; size: .; J: TRBJ1-1; V: TRBV12-3/TRBV12-4; DNA: TGTGCCAGCACTTCTCGGGAAAAGAACACTGAAGCTTTCTTT; CDR3: CASTSREKNTEAFF
D: .; size: .; J: TRBJ2-2; V: TRBV6-5; DNA: TGTGCCAGCAGTCCGTCGGGTTTAACCGGGGAGCTGTTTTTT; CDR3: CASSPSGLTGELFF
D: .; size: .; J: TRBJ1-2; V: TRBV20-1; DNA: TGCAGTGCTAGAGATAACATTTACTATGGCTACACCTTC; CDR3: CSARDNIYYGYTF
D: .; size: .; J: TRBJ2-3; V: TRBV7-2; DNA: TGTGCCAGCAGCGCTCGGGGTGATACGCAGTATTTT; CDR3: CASSARGDTQYF
D: TRBD2; size: .; J: TRBJ2-7; V: TRBV16; DNA: TGTGCCAGCAGCCAATCGGGGGGGGACTACGAGCAGTACTTC; CDR3: CASSQSGGDYEQYF
D: .; size: .; J: TRBJ1-4; V: TRBV27; DNA: TGTGCCAGCAGTGGAGAGAGTGGAGGTGAAAAACTGTTTTTT; CDR3: CASSGESGGEKLFF
D: .; size: .; J: TRBJ2-5; V: TRBV7-6; DNA: TGTGCCAGCAGCTCCTTGGAGGACCCCGCCGAGACCCAGTACTTC; CDR3: CASSSLEDPAETQYF
D: .; size: .; J: TRBJ2-5; V: TRBV7-7; DNA: TGTGCTAGCAGCCAGGGGACACGGGAGACCCAGTACTTC; CDR3: CASSQGTRETQYF
D: .; size: .; J: TRBJ2-1; V: TRBV7-9; DNA: TGTGCCAGCAGCTTAAGGGGGGGCTACAATGAGCAGTTCTTC; CDR3: CASSLRGGYNEQFF
D: TRBD1; size: .; J: TRBJ1-4; V: TRBV7-6; DNA: TGTGCCAGCAGCGACCCTAGGGGACAGAATAATGAAAAACTGTTTTTT; CDR3: CASSDPRGQNNEKLFF
D: TRBD1; size: .; J: TRBJ2-3; V: TRBV12-3/TRBV12-4; DNA: TGTGCCAGCAGTTTGTTTCAGGGGGTCACAGATACGCAGTATTTT; CDR3: CASSLFQGVTDTQYF
D: .; size: .; J: TRBJ2-7; V: TRBV4-1; DNA: TGCGCCAGCAGCCAAAAATGGGCGGACGGCTACGAGCAGTACTTC; CDR3: CASSQKWADGYEQYF